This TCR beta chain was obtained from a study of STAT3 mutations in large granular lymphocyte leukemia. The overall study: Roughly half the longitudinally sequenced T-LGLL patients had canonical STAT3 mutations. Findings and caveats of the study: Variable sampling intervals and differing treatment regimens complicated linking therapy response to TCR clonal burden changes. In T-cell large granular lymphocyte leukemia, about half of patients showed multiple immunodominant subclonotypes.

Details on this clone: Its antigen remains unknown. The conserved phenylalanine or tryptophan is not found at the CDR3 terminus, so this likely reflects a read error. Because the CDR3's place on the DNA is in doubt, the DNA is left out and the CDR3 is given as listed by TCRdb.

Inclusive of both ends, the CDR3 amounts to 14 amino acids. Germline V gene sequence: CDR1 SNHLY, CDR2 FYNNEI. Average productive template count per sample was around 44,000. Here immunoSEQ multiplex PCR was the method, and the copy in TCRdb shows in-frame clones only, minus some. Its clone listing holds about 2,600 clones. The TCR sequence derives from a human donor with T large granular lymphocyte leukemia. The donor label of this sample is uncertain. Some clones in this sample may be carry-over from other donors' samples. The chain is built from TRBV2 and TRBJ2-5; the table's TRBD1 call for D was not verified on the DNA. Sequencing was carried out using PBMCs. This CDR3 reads CASSEALPPGAQET.